This is a list of T cell receptor beta chains from one sample in a study of cytomegalovirus exposure and HLA in healthy donors. Clones were sequenced by immunoSEQ multiplex PCR, and TCRdb holds only the in-frame ones, with some missing. Here the sample spans about 76,000 clones, roughly 76% being singletons. Specimen: PBMCs. The receptors were sampled from a male donor in good health and CMV-seropositive. Each CDR3 is given with its conserved first and last residue. A D gene is named only where the DNA matches it firmly. Clone size is not always given. Where it is, it says once, few, many or a class for expanded clones.

v_gene: TRBV5-1; abundance: -; j_gene: TRBJ2-1; d_gene: TRBD2; CDR3nt: TGCGCCAGCAGCATGGGACTAGCGGCCACGTATGAGCAGTTCTTC; CDR3aa: CASSMGLAATYEQFF
v_gene: TRBV7-2; abundance: -; j_gene: TRBJ1-6; d_gene: TRBD1; CDR3nt: TGTGCCAGCAGCTTCCACAGGGGATCCTATAATTCACCCCTCCACTTT; CDR3aa: CASSFHRGSYNSPLHF
v_gene: TRBV7-9; abundance: -; j_gene: TRBJ2-7; d_gene: -; CDR3nt: TGTGCCAGCAGCTTATCAGGGTACGAGCAGTACTTC; CDR3aa: CASSLSGYEQYF
v_gene: TRBV14; abundance: few; j_gene: TRBJ1-1; d_gene: -; CDR3nt: TGTGCCAGCAGCTGGAATAGCGGGTGGAACACCGAACCTTTCTTT; CDR3aa: CASSWNSGWNTEPFF
v_gene: TRBV5-6; abundance: -; j_gene: TRBJ2-7; d_gene: TRBD2; CDR3nt: TGTGCCAGCAGCCTTCGGACTAGTTCAGCCGAGCAGTACTTC; CDR3aa: CASSLRTSSAEQYF
v_gene: TRBV4-3; abundance: -; j_gene: TRBJ2-3; d_gene: -; CDR3nt: TGCGCCAGCAGCCAAGCCTGGGCGACAAGCCCCACAGATACGCAGTATTTT; CDR3aa: CASSQAWATSPTDTQYF
v_gene: TRBV6-1; abundance: -; j_gene: TRBJ1-2; d_gene: TRBD1; CDR3nt: TGTGCCAGCACCCGGGAGGGGGCAGTTAGAGGCTACACCTTC; CDR3aa: CASTREGAVRGYTF
v_gene: TRBV6-4; abundance: once; j_gene: TRBJ2-3; d_gene: -; CDR3nt: TGTGCCAGCAGGAACCTAGCGCGAGATACGCAGTATTTT; CDR3aa: CASRNLARDTQYF
v_gene: TRBV10-2; abundance: -; j_gene: TRBJ2-3; d_gene: -; CDR3nt: TGCGCCAGCAGTGGACTGGCGGGTACGCAGTATTTT; CDR3aa: CASSGLAGTQYF
v_gene: TRBV6-1; abundance: -; j_gene: TRBJ2-7; d_gene: TRBD2; CDR3nt: TGTGCCAGCAGTACGACTAGCGGGGAGCGTGTGCAGTACTTC; CDR3aa: CASSTTSGERVQYF
v_gene: TRBV5-4; abundance: -; j_gene: TRBJ2-1; d_gene: -; CDR3nt: TGTGCCAGCAGAAGAACTGGCGGCCCAAGCAATGAGCAGTTCTTC; CDR3aa: CASRRTGGPSNEQFF
v_gene: TRBV30; abundance: -; j_gene: TRBJ2-5; d_gene: TRBD1; CDR3nt: TGTGCCTGGGGGACAGGGGCGGAGACCCAGTACTTC; CDR3aa: CAWGTGAETQYF
v_gene: TRBV6-1; abundance: once; j_gene: TRBJ2-7; d_gene: -; CDR3nt: TGTGCCAGCAGCGAAGGAGGGACACCTACCTACGAGCAGTACTTC; CDR3aa: CASSEGGTPTYEQYF
v_gene: TRBV19; abundance: -; j_gene: TRBJ1-5; d_gene: -; CDR3nt: TGTGCCAGTAGTACTGGGGGAGGCAGTAATCAGCCCCAGCATTTT; CDR3aa: CASSTGGGSNQPQHF
v_gene: TRBV29-1; abundance: -; j_gene: TRBJ1-4; d_gene: -; CDR3nt: TGCAGCGTTGGGGACTCAGGCTCAACTAATGAAAAACTGTTTTTT; CDR3aa: CSVGDSGSTNEKLFF
v_gene: TRBV23-1; abundance: once; j_gene: TRBJ2-3; d_gene: TRBD2; CDR3nt: TGCGCCAGCAGTCAATCCCAGCTAGCGGGAATGAGCACAGATACGCAGTATTTT; CDR3aa: CASSQSQLAGMSTDTQYF
v_gene: TRBV2; abundance: -; j_gene: TRBJ1-4; d_gene: TRBD1; CDR3nt: TGTGCCAGCAGTCGACAGGGCGTTAATGAAAAACTGTTTTTT; CDR3aa: CASSRQGVNEKLFF
v_gene: TRBV5-1; abundance: -; j_gene: TRBJ2-7; d_gene: -; CDR3nt: TGCGCCAGCAGCTTACCTAAAAGTGGGGGGTGGTACTACGAGCAGTACTTC; CDR3aa: CASSLPKSGGWYYEQYF
v_gene: TRBV7-9; abundance: -; j_gene: TRBJ1-4; d_gene: -; CDR3nt: TGTTCCAGCAGCGAAGTCAGCGGGGGCCTCAGAGAAAAACTGTTTTTT; CDR3aa: CSSSEVSGGLREKLFF
v_gene: TRBV5-1; abundance: few; j_gene: TRBJ1-4; d_gene: TRBD1; CDR3nt: TGCGCCAGCAGACCAGGGGGCTCAACTAATGAAAAACTGTTTTTT; CDR3aa: CASRPGGSTNEKLFF
v_gene: TRBV28; abundance: few; j_gene: TRBJ1-2; d_gene: TRBD1; CDR3nt: TGTGCCAGCAGAATGACAGGGTCTCGCTATGGCTACACCTTC; CDR3aa: CASRMTGSRYGYTF
v_gene: TRBV11-3; abundance: once; j_gene: TRBJ2-7; d_gene: TRBD1; CDR3nt: TGTGCCAGCAGTCGGGACAGCTCCTACGAGCAGTACTTC; CDR3aa: CASSRDSSYEQYF
v_gene: TRBV5-1; abundance: -; j_gene: TRBJ2-1; d_gene: TRBD2; CDR3nt: TGCGCCAGCAGCGCGGGAGGGGGAAACGATGAGCAGTTCTTC; CDR3aa: CASSAGGGNDEQFF
v_gene: TRBV11-1; abundance: -; j_gene: TRBJ2-2; d_gene: TRBD1; CDR3nt: TGTGCCAGCTCCCGGGACAGGGTTGCCACCGGGGAGCTGTTTTTT; CDR3aa: CASSRDRVATGELFF
v_gene: TRBV4-2; abundance: -; j_gene: TRBJ2-5; d_gene: TRBD2; CDR3nt: TGTGCCAGCAGCCAATCCGCTAGCGGGGGGGCGGAGACCCAGTACTTC; CDR3aa: CASSQSASGGAETQYF
v_gene: TRBV5-6; abundance: -; j_gene: TRBJ1-3; d_gene: -; CDR3nt: TGTGCCAGCCTTGTGAATGGAGCTGGAAACACCATATATTTT; CDR3aa: CASLVNGAGNTIYF
v_gene: TRBV7-3; abundance: -; j_gene: TRBJ2-1; d_gene: -; CDR3nt: TGTGCCAGCAGCTTACAGTGGGGGGGCCAAAATGAGCAGTTCTTC; CDR3aa: CASSLQWGGQNEQFF
v_gene: TRBV9; abundance: -; j_gene: TRBJ2-2; d_gene: -; CDR3nt: TGTGCCAGCAGCGTAGAACAGGGAGTCACCGGGGAGCTGTTTTTT; CDR3aa: CASSVEQGVTGELFF
v_gene: TRBV19; abundance: -; j_gene: TRBJ2-5; d_gene: TRBD2; CDR3nt: TGTGCCAGTAGTATAGATCGGCTAGCGGGGGGACAAGAGACCCAGTACTTC; CDR3aa: CASSIDRLAGGQETQYF
v_gene: TRBV13; abundance: -; j_gene: TRBJ1-6; d_gene: TRBD1; CDR3nt: TGTGCCAGCAGCTTAGTTAGGCTTGAGGGGGCTACCTCACCCCTCCACTTT; CDR3aa: CASSLVRLEGATSPLHF
v_gene: TRBV7-8; abundance: -; j_gene: TRBJ2-3; d_gene: TRBD1; CDR3nt: TGTGCCAGGAGCGGAAACGACAGGGGGTCCACAGATACGCAGTATTTT; CDR3aa: CARSGNDRGSTDTQYF
v_gene: TRBV4-1; abundance: -; j_gene: TRBJ2-7; d_gene: TRBD1; CDR3nt: TGCGCCAGCAGCCAATCCCGGGCGGGACAGGGAAGGTACGAGCAGTACTTC; CDR3aa: CASSQSRAGQGRYEQYF
v_gene: TRBV28; abundance: -; j_gene: TRBJ1-2; d_gene: -; CDR3nt: TGTGCCAGCAGTTTAATTGGGGGGGGACTCTATGGCTACACCTTC; CDR3aa: CASSLIGGGLYGYTF
v_gene: TRBV7-2; abundance: -; j_gene: TRBJ1-4; d_gene: TRBD1; CDR3nt: TGTGCCAGCAGCCAGGACAGGGGGGTTTCTAATGAAAAACTGTTTTTT; CDR3aa: CASSQDRGVSNEKLFF
v_gene: TRBV7-2; abundance: few; j_gene: TRBJ2-5; d_gene: TRBD2; CDR3nt: TGTGCCAGCAGCTTAGCCAGCGGGAGGGGAGAGACCCAGTACTTC; CDR3aa: CASSLASGRGETQYF
v_gene: TRBV10-2; abundance: -; j_gene: TRBJ1-2; d_gene: TRBD1; CDR3nt: TGCGCCAGCAGTAGGGACAGAAAGTTAGACTATGGCTACACCTTC; CDR3aa: CASSRDRKLDYGYTF
v_gene: TRBV5-1; abundance: -; j_gene: TRBJ2-7; d_gene: TRBD1; CDR3nt: TGCGCCAGCAGCCCACGACAGGGGGCTTACGAGCAGTACTTC; CDR3aa: CASSPRQGAYEQYF
v_gene: TRBV9; abundance: once; j_gene: TRBJ2-1; d_gene: TRBD1; CDR3nt: TGTGCCAGCAGCGTCGGACAGGGGGCGTACAATGAGCAGTTCTTC; CDR3aa: CASSVGQGAYNEQFF
v_gene: TRBV5-1; abundance: -; j_gene: TRBJ2-1; d_gene: TRBD2; CDR3nt: TGCGCCAGCAGCTTGGTAGCGGGGGGTAGTAATGAGCAGTTCTTC; CDR3aa: CASSLVAGGSNEQFF
v_gene: TRBV5-5; abundance: once; j_gene: TRBJ2-1; d_gene: -; CDR3nt: TGTGCCAGCATCTCCGGGACAACGCTATACAATGAGCAGTTCTTC; CDR3aa: CASISGTTLYNEQFF
v_gene: TRBV5-1; abundance: -; j_gene: TRBJ1-1; d_gene: -; CDR3nt: TGCGCCAGCAGCTTGGTTGACATAGGTCTCACTGAAGCTTTCTTT; CDR3aa: CASSLVDIGLTEAFF
v_gene: TRBV18; abundance: -; j_gene: TRBJ2-2; d_gene: -; CDR3nt: TGTGCCAGCTCACCACGCAGTTTCAACGGGGAGCTGTTTTTT; CDR3aa: CASSPRSFNGELFF
v_gene: TRBV19; abundance: -; j_gene: TRBJ2-4; d_gene: -; CDR3nt: TGTGCCAGTAGATCGCCGCAGGGTGGAAACATTCAGTACTTC; CDR3aa: CASRSPQGGNIQYF
v_gene: TRBV6-1; abundance: -; j_gene: TRBJ1-5; d_gene: -; CDR3nt: TGTGCCAGCAGTGAAATAGGGGATCAGCCCCAGCATTTT; CDR3aa: CASSEIGDQPQHF
v_gene: TRBV27; abundance: -; j_gene: TRBJ1-1; d_gene: TRBD1; CDR3nt: TGTGCCAGCAGTTCACAGGGGGAGGGCACTGAAGCTTTCTTT; CDR3aa: CASSSQGEGTEAFF